Listed here are 27 T cell receptor beta chains from one sample, sequenced in a study of cytomegalovirus exposure and HLA in healthy donors. Sequencing was performed with immunoSEQ multiplex PCR; in TCRdb, only in-frame clones are kept and a portion is missing. Here the sample spans about 130,000 clones, about nine tenths being singletons. Sample: PBMCs. The source of these receptors is a young man in good health and CMV-seronegative.

The chain is built from TRBV6-4 and TRBJ2-1; tentative D call: TRBD2 (5 bases). CDR1 and CDR2 (germline): MRHNA, SNTAGT. The CDR3 has 14 amino acids. Trimming cost V 5 bases and J 7 bases, with 15 bases left between them. The CDR3 coding sequence is TGTGCCAGCAGTATGACCGGGGATTCTAATGAGCAGTTCTTC. Its translation is CASSMTGDSNEQFF.

The chain links TRBV2 to TRBJ1-5; TRBD1 matches 9 bases. The V gene end was trimmed by 5 bases and the J gene end by 7 bases; junction bases not matched to a gene: 9. Germline assignment: CDR1 SNHLY and CDR2 FYNNEI. The CDR3 runs 15 residues. The CDR3 coding sequence is TGTGCCAGCAGTAACAGGGGGCTCGAGGGGCAGCCCCAGCATTTT. The encoded protein is CASSNRGLEGQPQHF.

This sequence joins TRBV7-2 and TRBJ1-4; D may be TRBD1 (5 bases). Trimming removed 6 bases at V and 7 bases at J, with 15 bases between. This CDR3 is built from 14 residues. Germline V gene sequence: CDR1 SGHTA, CDR2 FQGNSA. CDR3 nucleotide sequence: TGTGCCAGCAGTCAGGGTGTCGGTTTTGAAAAACTGTTTTTT. Amino acid sequence: CASSQGVGFEKLFF.

The table lists this clone with a count of one. The rearrangement links TRBV7-9 to TRBJ2-5; D perhaps matches TRBD2 (6 bases). Trimming cost V 5 bases and J 4 bases, with 17 bases left between them. Germline loops: CDR1 SEHNR, CDR2 FQNEAQ (reference sequence). This CDR3 region has 15 residues. In DNA form, the CDR3 reads TGTGCCAGCAGCGTACGCCTAGGACTATCAGAGACCCAGTACTTC. Protein: CASSVRLGLSETQYF.

The sample holds one count of this clone. The chain joins TRBV2 to TRBJ1-3; TRBD1 matches at 8 bases. Losses at the gene ends were 8 bases for V and 7 bases for J; bases not matched to a gene: 4. The CDR3 has 12 residues. Per germline, CDR1 SNHLY and CDR2 FYNNEI. DNA of the CDR3: TGTGCCAGCGGACAGGGCAGGAACACCATATATTTT. This encodes CASGQGRNTIYF.

The genes are TRBV29-1 and TRBJ1-1; a weak D match, TRBD1 (6 bases). Germline V CDR1 and CDR2: SQVTM, ANQGSEA. The CDR3 consists of 13 residues. The V gene lost 2 bases and the J gene lost 4 bases, with 11 bases spanning the gap. CDR3 amino acids: CSVENRAGTEAFF. The CDR3 bases are TGCAGCGTTGAAAACAGGGCTGGCACTGAAGCTTTCTTT.

The chain links TRBV5-5 to TRBJ2-7; 11 positions match TRBD2. V lost 6 bases and J lost 5; bases outside the gene matches: 19. CDR1 is SGHKS, CDR2 YYEKEE, per germline (reference sequence). The CDR3 sequence is 18 residues long. In DNA form, the CDR3 reads TGTGCCAGCACCCCGGATGGCCTAGCGGGAGGTTCCCCCAACGAGCAGTACTTC. The encoded protein is CASTPDGLAGGSPNEQYF.

CDR3 sequence reads: CSSKEDYGYTF. The CDR3, as DNA: TGCAGTAGTAAGGAGGACTATGGCTACACCTTC. The rearrangement links TRBV20-1 to TRBJ1-2; D is ambiguous. The length of the CDR3 is 11 residues. The V end was cut by 8 bases, the J end by 3 bases, with 10 bases between. Germline assignment: CDR1 DFQATT and CDR2 SNEGSKA (reference sequence).

This sequence joins TRBV27 and TRBJ2-7; D might be TRBD2 (5 bases). Trimming shortened V by 6 bases and J by 2 bases, and 14 bases separated the two germline ends. Germline V gives CDR1 MNHEY, CDR2 SMNVEV (reference sequence). This CDR3 has 14 residues. DNA for the CDR3: TGTGCCAGCAGAAACCTCCGGGGTACCTACGAGCAGTACTTC. Translated, it gives CASRNLRGTYEQYF.

V gene TRBV7-2 combines with J gene TRBJ2-2, with TRBD2 as a possible D gene (6 bases). The CDR3 has 15 residues. V was trimmed by 3 bases and J by 2 bases, leaving 10 bases between them. CDR1 and CDR2 from the germline V gene are SGHTA and FQGNSA. The CDR3 spells CASSFQAGNTGELFF. In DNA form, the CDR3 reads TGTGCCAGCAGCTTTCAAGCGGGTAACACCGGGGAGCTGTTTTTT.

This CDR3 reads CASSKAGTGKNIQYF. The DNA of the CDR3 is TGTGCCAGCAGCAAAGCCGGGACAGGGAAAAACATTCAGTACTTC. The chain carries TRBV21-1 and TRBJ2-4; TRBD1 reflects the table's D call only, with no check against the DNA. TRBV21-1 is classified as a pseudogene. This CDR3 contains 15 residues.

This clone has just one count. J is TRBJ1-3 and V is TRBV6-5; 7 nucleotides match TRBD1. The trim removed 6 bases at V and 2 bases at J, leaving 4 bases unmatched. Per germline, CDR1 MNHEY and CDR2 SVGAGI. The length of the CDR3 is 14 residues. This chain's CDR3 is CASSPDRPGNTIYF. The CDR3 DNA follows: TGTGCCAGCAGCCCGGACAGGCCTGGAAACACCATATATTTT.

The chain joins TRBV10-1 to TRBJ2-5, with D possibly matching TRBD2 (6 bases). Germline lookup yields CDR1 WNHNN and CDR2 SYGVQD (reference sequence). The CDR3 has 13 amino acids. Trimming removed 4 bases at V and 2 bases at J, with 8 bases between. The DNA of the CDR3 is TGCGCCAGCAGTGGGGACTTACAAGAGACCCAGTACTTC. Its protein product is CASSGDLQETQYF.

The sample holds a few counts of this clone. The chain links TRBV19 to TRBJ2-7; D remains unclear. CDR1 is LNHDA and CDR2 is SQIVND in the germline V gene (reference sequence). The CDR3 contains 12 residues. CDR3 sequence reads: CTRPRLTYEQYF. The CDR3 DNA reads as TGTACCCGCCCCCGGTTGACCTACGAGCAGTACTTC.

The rearrangement uses TRBV6-5 and TRBJ2-3, with D unclear. The germline V and J ends were trimmed by 5 bases and 0 bases, with 12 bases remaining between them. Germline values: CDR1 MNHEY, CDR2 SVGAGI. This CDR3 is built from 15 residues. CDR3 DNA: TGTGCCAGCAGTGTTCTACCCTCAAGCACAGATACGCAGTATTTT. Its protein is CASSVLPSSTDTQYF.

The V gene is TRBV29-1, the J gene TRBJ2-1, with 8 bases fitting TRBD1. CDR1 SQVTM and CDR2 ANQGSEA come from the germline V gene. Germline trimming cut 6 bases from V and 5 bases from J; bases unmatched to any gene: 9. This CDR3 is 14 amino acids long. In nucleotides, the CDR3 is TGCAGCGTCGCCGACAGGGGAACTCACAATGAGCAGTTCTTC. Translating gives CSVADRGTHNEQFF.

The chain carries TRBV19 and TRBJ2-7, with D maybe TRBD2 (9 bases). The CDR3 has 17 amino acids. Germline CDR1 and CDR2: LNHDA and SQIVND (reference sequence). V lost 10 bases, J lost 3 bases, and 28 bases lay in between. CDR3 nucleotide sequence: TGTGCCACCCGGGGCGGGGGGGGACAGGCCAAAAGCTACGAGCAGTACTTC. Translating it yields CATRGGGGQAKSYEQYF.

V is TRBV29-1 and J is TRBJ1-1; D uncertain. V was trimmed by 6 bases and J by 1 base, leaving 18 bases between them. Germline V lookup: CDR1 SQVTM, CDR2 ANQGSEA. This CDR3 comprises 15 residues. The CDR3 is CSVKISRRANTEAFF. CDR3 DNA: TGCAGCGTCAAGATATCCAGGAGGGCGAACACTGAAGCTTTCTTT.

The V gene is TRBV18, the J gene TRBJ2-1, with 9 bases that match TRBD2. CDR1 is KGHSH and CDR2 is LQKENI in the germline V gene. The CDR3 spans 17 residues. V dropped 3 bases and J dropped 3; count of bases not matched to a gene: 9. The CDR3 nucleotides read TGTGCCAGCTCACCCCTCAAGCGGGAGGACCTCTACAATGAGCAGTTCTTC. It codes for CASSPLKREDLYNEQFF.

This clone was observed a single time. The genes are TRBV11-3 and TRBJ2-3; no firm D call. Germline CDR1 and CDR2: SGHNT and YENEEA. The CDR3 loop spans 16 amino acids. Trimming took 1 base from V and 0 from J, leaving 11 bases between them. The CDR3 spells CASSLGSRPSTDTQYF. The CDR3 DNA is TGTGCCAGCAGCTTAGGGTCCAGGCCTAGCACAGATACGCAGTATTTT.

This sequence joins TRBV5-6 and TRBJ2-3, with 11 bases fitting TRBD1. The length of the CDR3 is 17 residues. Germline CDR1 and CDR2: SGHDT and YYEEEE. With V trimmed by 3 bases and J by 5 bases, 11 bases remained unmatched. The DNA for the CDR3 is TGTGCCAGCAGCTCCTTCGGGACAGGGGGTGACAAAGATACGCAGTATTTT. It codes for CASSSFGTGGDKDTQYF.

The V gene is TRBV6-5, the J gene TRBJ1-1; the match to TRBD1 covers 9 bases. The CDR3 sequence is 15 residues long. V lost 6 bases to trimming and J lost 4 bases; unmatched junction nucleotides: 9. Looked up from germline, CDR1 is MNHEY and CDR2 is SVGAGI. The CDR3 DNA reads as TGTGCCAGCAGAATTAACAGGGGGCGGGGCACTGAAGCTTTCTTT. It yields the protein CASRINRGRGTEAFF.

This clone was seen a single time. This sequence joins TRBV7-9 and TRBJ1-4; TRBD1 might be the D (5 bases). The CDR3 has 14 amino acids. Trimming removed 5 bases from V and 7 bases from J, with 14 bases in between. Germline CDR1 reads SEHNR; CDR2 reads FQNEAQ (reference sequence). CDR3 residues: CASSPGGLREKLFF. DNA for the CDR3: TGTGCCAGCAGCCCGGGGGGACTGCGTGAAAAACTGTTTTTT.

The chain has TRBV7-2 and TRBJ1-2, with 8 nucleotides matching TRBD1. Looked up from germline, CDR1 is SGHTA and CDR2 is FQGNSA. V lost 2 bases, J lost 2 bases, and 7 bases stayed unmatched. There are 16 residues in the CDR3. The CDR3 nucleotides read TGTGCCAGCAGCTTAAGGTCCCGACAGGGGAACTATGGCTACACCTTC. This gives the protein CASSLRSRQGNYGYTF.

The chain is built from TRBV6-5 and TRBJ1-5; weak D call: TRBD1 (5 bases). Deletions cut 7 bases from V and 2 bases from J, with 15 bases between. Germline V CDR1 and CDR2: MNHEY, SVGAGI. This CDR3 comprises 15 residues. DNA of the CDR3: TGTGCCAGCAAAAACGGGGGGTTGGGCAATCAGCCCCAGCATTTT. Translating it yields CASKNGGLGNQPQHF.

This clone turned up a few times. The chain employs TRBV11-2 and TRBJ1-5; D ambiguous. V gave up 0 bases and J gave up 3 bases, with 6 bases separating them. CDR3 length: 14 amino acids. Germline lookup yields CDR1 SGHAT and CDR2 FQNNGV. The CDR3 region has the DNA TGTGCCAGCAGCTTAGAACAGCTCAATCAGCCCCAGCATTTT. Its translation: CASSLEQLNQPQHF.

This chain links TRBV9 with TRBJ2-7; D is unresolved. Trimming took 4 bases from V and 1 from J, leaving 9 bases between them. CDR1 is SGDLS and CDR2 is YYNGEE in the germline V gene. The CDR3 runs 13 residues. This CDR3 is CASSRTVSYEQYF. Written as DNA, the CDR3 is TGTGCCAGCAGCAGAACAGTTTCCTACGAGCAGTACTTC.